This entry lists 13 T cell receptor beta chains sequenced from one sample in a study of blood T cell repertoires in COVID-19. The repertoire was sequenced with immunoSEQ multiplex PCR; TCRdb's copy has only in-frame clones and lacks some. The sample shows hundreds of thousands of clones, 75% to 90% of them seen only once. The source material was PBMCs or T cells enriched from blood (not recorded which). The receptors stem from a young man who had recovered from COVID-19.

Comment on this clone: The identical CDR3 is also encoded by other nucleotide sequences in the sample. The CDR3, as DNA: TGTGCCAGCAGTGAAGCTCGGGGGTTCAGTGAAAAACTGTTTTTT. Protein product: CASSEARGFSEKLFF. V usage is TRBV6-1 and J usage is TRBJ1-4; a possible D gene is TRBD1 (5 bases). There are 15 residues in the CDR3. From germline, CDR1 is MNHNS and CDR2 SASEGT. V lost 0 bases, J lost 7 bases, and 12 bases lay in between.

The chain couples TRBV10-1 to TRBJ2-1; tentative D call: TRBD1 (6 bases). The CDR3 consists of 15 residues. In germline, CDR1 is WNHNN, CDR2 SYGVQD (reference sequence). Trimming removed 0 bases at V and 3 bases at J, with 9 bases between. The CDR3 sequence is CASSESTGNYNEQFF. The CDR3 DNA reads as TGCGCCAGCAGTGAGTCGACAGGAAACTACAATGAGCAGTTCTTC.

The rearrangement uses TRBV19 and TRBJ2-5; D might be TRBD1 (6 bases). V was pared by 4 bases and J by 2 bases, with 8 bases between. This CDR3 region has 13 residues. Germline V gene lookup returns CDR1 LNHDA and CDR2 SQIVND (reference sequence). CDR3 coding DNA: TGTGCCAGTAGTAGAGGACAGCAAGAGACCCAGTACTTC. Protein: CASSRGQQETQYF. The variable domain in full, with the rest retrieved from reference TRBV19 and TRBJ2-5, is DGGITQSPKYLFRKEGQNVTLSCEQNLNHDAMYWYRQDPGQGLRLIYYSQIVNDFQKGDIAEGYSVSREKKESFPLTVTSAQKNPTAFYLCASSRGQQETQYFGPGTRLLVL.

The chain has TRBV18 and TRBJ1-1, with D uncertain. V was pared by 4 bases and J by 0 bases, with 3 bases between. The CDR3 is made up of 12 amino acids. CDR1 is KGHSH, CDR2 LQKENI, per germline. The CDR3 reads CASSRVNTEAFF. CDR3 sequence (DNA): TGTGCCAGCTCACGAGTGAACACTGAAGCTTTCTTT. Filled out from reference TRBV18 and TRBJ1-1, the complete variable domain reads NAGVMQNPRHLVRRRGQEARLRCSPMKGHSHVYWYRQLPEEGLKFMVYLQKENIIDESGMPKERFSAEFPKEGPSILRIQQVVRGDSAAYFCASSRVNTEAFFGQGTRLTVV.

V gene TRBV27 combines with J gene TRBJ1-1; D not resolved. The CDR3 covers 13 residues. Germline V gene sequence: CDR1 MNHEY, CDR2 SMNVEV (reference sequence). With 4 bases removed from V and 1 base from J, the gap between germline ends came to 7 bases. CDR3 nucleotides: TGTGCCAGCAGTTCGACGGGGAACACTGAAGCTTTCTTT. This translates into CASSSTGNTEAFF.

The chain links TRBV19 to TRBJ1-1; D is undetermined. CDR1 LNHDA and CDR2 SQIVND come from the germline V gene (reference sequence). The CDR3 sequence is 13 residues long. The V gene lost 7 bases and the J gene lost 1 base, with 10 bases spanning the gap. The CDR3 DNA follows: TGTGCCAGTAAGAGGGCACCGAACACTGAAGCTTTCTTT. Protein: CASKRAPNTEAFF.

CDR3 sequence (DNA): TGTGCCAGTAGTGTTGGACAGCAAGAGACCCAGTACTTC. Translating it yields CASSVGQQETQYF. The rearrangement links TRBV19 to TRBJ2-5; TRBD1 is a possible D gene (6 bases). The CDR3 extends over 13 amino acids. V was pared by 5 bases and J by 2 bases, with 9 bases between. CDR1 is LNHDA and CDR2 is SQIVND in the germline V gene (reference sequence).

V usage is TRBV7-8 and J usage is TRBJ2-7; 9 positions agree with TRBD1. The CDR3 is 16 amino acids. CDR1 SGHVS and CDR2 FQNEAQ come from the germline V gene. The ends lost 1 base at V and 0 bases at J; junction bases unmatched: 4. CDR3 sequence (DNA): TGTGCCAGCAGCTTAGTGGGACAGGGATTCTCCTACGAGCAGTACTTC. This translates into CASSLVGQGFSYEQYF.

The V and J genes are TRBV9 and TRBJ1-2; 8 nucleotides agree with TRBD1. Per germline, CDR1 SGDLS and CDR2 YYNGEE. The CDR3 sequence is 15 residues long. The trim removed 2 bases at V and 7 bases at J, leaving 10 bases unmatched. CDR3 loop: CASSVWSQGAGGYTF. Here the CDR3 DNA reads TGTGCCAGCAGCGTTTGGAGTCAGGGGGCGGGTGGCTACACCTTC.

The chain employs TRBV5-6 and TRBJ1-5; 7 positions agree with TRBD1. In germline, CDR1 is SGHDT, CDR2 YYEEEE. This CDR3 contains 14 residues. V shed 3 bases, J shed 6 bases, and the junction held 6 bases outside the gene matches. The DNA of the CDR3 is TGTGCCAGCAGCTACAGGGGCGTCAGTCAGCCCCAGCATTTT. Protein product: CASSYRGVSQPQHF.

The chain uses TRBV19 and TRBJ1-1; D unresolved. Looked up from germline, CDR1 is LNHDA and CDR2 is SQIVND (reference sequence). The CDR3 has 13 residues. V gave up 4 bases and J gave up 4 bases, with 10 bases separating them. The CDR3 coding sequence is TGTGCCAGTAGTACCGAAGAGGGCACTGAAGCTTTCTTT. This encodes CASSTEEGTEAFF.

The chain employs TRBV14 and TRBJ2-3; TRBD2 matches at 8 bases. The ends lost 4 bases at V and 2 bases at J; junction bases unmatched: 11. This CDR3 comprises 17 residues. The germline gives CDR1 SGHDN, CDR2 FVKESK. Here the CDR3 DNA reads TGTGCCAGCAGCCTAAGCCCCGGACTAGCCCCCACAGATACGCAGTATTTT. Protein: CASSLSPGLAPTDTQYF. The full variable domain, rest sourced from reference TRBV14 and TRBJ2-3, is EAGVTQFPSHSVIEKGQTVTLRCDPISGHDNLYWYRRVMGKEIKFLLHFVKESKQDESGMPNNRFLAERTGGTYSTLKVQPAELEDSGVYFCASSLSPGLAPTDTQYFGPGTRLTVL.

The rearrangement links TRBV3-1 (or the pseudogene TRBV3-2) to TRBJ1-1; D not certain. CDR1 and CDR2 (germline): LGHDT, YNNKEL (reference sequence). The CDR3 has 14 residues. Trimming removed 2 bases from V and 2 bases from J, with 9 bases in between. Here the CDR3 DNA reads TGTGCCAGCAGCCAAACGGCGGGAAACACTGAAGCTTTCTTT. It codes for CASSQTAGNTEAFF.